This T cell receptor (beta chain) was retrieved from a study of blood T cell repertoires in COVID-19. Looking at the study overall: T cells, B-cell-depleted T cells, or PBMCs supplied cDNA or gDNA.

Sequencing used immunoSEQ multiplex PCR; TCRdb keeps in-frame clones, though not all of them. The sample lists more than 200,000 clones, 75% to 90% occurring once. During active infection, Seattle patients enrolled and were then monitored through disease. The germline gives CDR1 LGHNA, CDR2 YNFKEQ. The V and J ends lost 1 base and 5 bases respectively, with 17 bases between them. This CDR3 is 16 amino acids long. This chain links TRBV4-2 with TRBJ1-2; D is perhaps TRBD1 (5 bases). This clonotype was obtained from a man under 40 with COVID-19, enrolled during active disease. Sequencing used peripheral blood. CDR3 in DNA: TGTGCCAGCAGCCAAGTGGGGGGAGGAGATCCTTATGGCTACACCTTC. This gives the protein CASSQVGGGDPYGYTF.